In this sample, the clone carrying this T cell receptor beta chain turned up once. The sample belongs to a study of blood T cell repertoires in COVID-19. In the study overall: Specimens from acute and convalescent COVID-19 originated in the United States, Italy and Spain. Nucleic acid was either cDNA or gDNA, and it came from T cells, B-cell-depleted T cells, or PBMCs.

CDR1 is SGHDN, CDR2 FVKESK, per germline. V shed 4 bases and J shed 1 base, with 16 bases lying between them. The CDR3 spans 16 residues. Per the authors' pipeline: Estimation of nucleated cell counts was performed using reference gene primer amplification. Profiling relied on immunoSEQ multiplex PCR, and the TCRdb table lists in-frame clones only, not all of them. V and J calls and clone size are given by that table; D and trimming were obtained from the DNA. The sample comprises more than 85,000 clones, 70% to 90% of which are singletons, and over 2.5% rests with the top ten. The receptor comes from a middle-aged man with active or convalescent COVID-19. The chain uses TRBV14 and TRBJ1-2, with D uncertain. Material: peripheral blood. CDR3 residues: CASSLTGSIINYGYTF. Written as DNA, the CDR3 is TGTGCCAGCAGCCTTACCGGGAGCATAATTAACTATGGCTACACCTTC. The whole variable domain, remainder taken from reference TRBV14 and TRBJ1-2, is EAGVTQFPSHSVIEKGQTVTLRCDPISGHDNLYWYRRVMGKEIKFLLHFVKESKQDESGMPNNRFLAERTGGTYSTLKVQPAELEDSGVYFCASSLTGSIINYGYTFGSGTRLTVV.